A single sample is the source of the 29 T cell receptor beta chains below, sequenced in a study of cytomegalovirus exposure and HLA in healthy donors. 60 Vbeta and 13 Jbeta primers were used in PCR. Assay used: immunoSEQ multiplex PCR; TCRdb lists only in-frame clones, some missing. Of approximately 85,000 clones in the sample, about 80% were seen once. The source material was PBMCs. The receptors shown here come from a man younger than 45 in good health and CMV-seronegative.

V usage is TRBV7-6 and J usage is TRBJ2-7; 11 bases are shared with TRBD1. Germline lookup yields CDR1 SGHVS and CDR2 FNYEAQ. Germline trimming cut 6 bases from V and 0 bases from J; bases unmatched to any gene: 4. CDR3 length equals 15 residues. The CDR3 DNA sequence: TGTGCCAGCAGGACCGGGACAGGGGGCTCCTACGAGCAGTACTTC. It translates to CASRTGTGGSYEQYF.

The rearrangement links TRBV10-3 to TRBJ2-2, with 9 bases fitting TRBD2. This CDR3 spans 17 amino acids. V gave up 2 bases and J gave up 6 bases; unmatched junction bases: 10. Germline-derived CDR1 and CDR2 are ENHRY and SYGVKD. CDR3 in amino acids: CAISEASGTLVSGELFF. In nucleotides, the CDR3 is TGTGCCATCAGTGAGGCTAGCGGGACATTAGTATCCGGGGAGCTGTTTTTT.

The table lists this clone with a count of one. Here the CDR3 DNA reads TGCGCCAGCAGCCAAGAGCAGGGGCACGACGAGCAGTACTTC. Protein: CASSQEQGHDEQYF. J is TRBJ2-7 and V is TRBV4-3; D is possibly TRBD1 (6 bases). Trimming took off 0 bases at V and 5 bases at J, with 11 bases between the two ends. In germline, CDR1 is LGHNA, CDR2 YSLEER. This CDR3 has 14 residues.

The CDR3 sequence: CASSLGSGSITDTQYF. Written as DNA, the CDR3 is TGCGCCAGCAGCTTGGGGAGCGGGAGTATAACAGATACGCAGTATTTT. The chain has TRBV5-1 and TRBJ2-3, with TRBD2 matching over 8 bases. Germline values: CDR1 SGHRS, CDR2 YFSETQ. The CDR3 length is 16 residues. The V gene end was trimmed by 0 bases and the J gene end by 3 bases; junction bases not matched to a gene: 6.

This clone came up a few times. V gene TRBV4-2 combines with J gene TRBJ2-2; D possibly corresponds to TRBD1 (7 bases). Germline lookup yields CDR1 LGHNA and CDR2 YNFKEQ. V lost 2 bases and J 5 bases, leaving 15 bases between the germline ends. The CDR3 has 16 residues. The CDR3 DNA is TGTGCCAGCAGCCAAAGCGCCCAGGGGGGAACCGGGGAGCTGTTTTTT. Translated: CASSQSAQGGTGELFF.

Here the CDR3 DNA reads TGTGCCAGCAGTGTGGGAGGCAGGGGGAAGAACACTGAAGCTTTCTTT. This codes for CASSVGGRGKNTEAFF. The V gene is TRBV5-8, the J gene TRBJ1-1; 7 nucleotides match TRBD1. After removal of 5 bases from V and 1 base from J, the junction contained 11 bases not matched to a gene. CDR1 is SGHTS, CDR2 YDEGEE, per germline. The CDR3 runs to 16 residues.

This chain links TRBV4-2 with TRBJ2-3; TRBD2 matches at 11 bases. CDR1 is LGHNA and CDR2 is YNFKEQ in the germline V gene. This CDR3 is 15 amino acids long. After removal of 4 bases from V and 4 bases from J, the junction contained 4 bases not matched to a gene. This chain's CDR3 is CASSPLAGDADTQYF. CDR3 sequence (DNA): TGTGCCAGCAGCCCACTAGCGGGAGACGCAGATACGCAGTATTTT.

The V and J genes are TRBV6-6 and TRBJ2-1; maybe TRBD1 (8 bases). The CDR3 sequence is 14 residues long. V was clipped by 5 bases and J by 7 bases, with 15 bases between them. CDR1 and CDR2 (germline): MNHNY, SVGAGI (reference sequence). As DNA, the CDR3 is TGTGCCAGCAGTGGGGGGGACAGGTTTAATGAGCAGTTCTTC. Translation: CASSGGDRFNEQFF.

This chain uses TRBV7-9 with TRBJ1-5; tentatively, D is TRBD1 (5 bases). This CDR3 is 12 amino acids long. The germline gives CDR1 SEHNR, CDR2 FQNEAQ (reference sequence). V shed 1 base and J shed 8 bases, with 6 bases lying between them. CDR3 in DNA: TGTGCCAGCAGCTTAGTAGGGGAGCCCCAGCATTTT. Protein sequence: CASSLVGEPQHF. Based on the CDR3 plus reference TRBV7-9 and TRBJ1-5, the full variable domain is DTGVSQNPRHKITKRGQNVTFRCDPISEHNRLYWYRQTLGQGPEFLTYFQNEAQLEKSRLLSDRFSAERPKGSFSTLEIQRTEQGDSAMYLCASSLVGEPQHFGDGTRLSIL.

The chain uses TRBV27 and TRBJ2-7; 7 bases agree with TRBD1. The CDR3 length is 15 residues. J lost 2 bases, V lost 3 bases, and 7 bases had no gene match. In germline, CDR1 is MNHEY, CDR2 SMNVEV (reference sequence). CDR3 bases: TGTGCCAGCAGTTTGGTCGGGACAGCTACCTACGAGCAGTACTTC. Amino acid sequence: CASSLVGTATYEQYF.

In its sample, this clone was seen a few times. The chain is built from TRBV5-1 and TRBJ2-7, with D uncertain. CDR3 length: 13 amino acids. CDR1 SGHRS and CDR2 YFSETQ come from the germline V gene. Trimming left V 4 bases short and J 4 bases short, with 12 bases between. DNA of the CDR3: TGCGCCAGCAGCCCGAGGCCCGGGTACGAGCAGTACTTC. The encoded protein is CASSPRPGYEQYF. Full variable domain (missing parts from reference TRBV5-1 and TRBJ2-7): KAGVTQTPRYLIKTRGQQVTLSCSPISGHRSVSWYQQTPGQGLQFLFEYFSETQRNKGNFPGRFSGRQFSNSRSEMNVSTLELGDSALYLCASSPRPGYEQYFGPGTRLTVT.

V gene TRBV7-8 combines with J gene TRBJ1-2; 12 nucleotides line up with TRBD1. V lost 4 bases, J lost 7 bases, and 7 bases stayed unmatched. This CDR3 has 15 residues. Germline CDR1 SGHVS, CDR2 FQNEAQ. The CDR3 DNA follows: TGTGCCAGCAGCTATGGGGACAGGGGGCTGGGTGGCTACACCTTC. Its protein is CASSYGDRGLGGYTF.

This chain uses TRBV4-1 with TRBJ1-2; 7 bases fit TRBD1. CDR1 is MGHRA and CDR2 is YSYEKL in the germline V gene. The CDR3 runs to 16 residues. V was clipped by 4 bases and J by 0 bases; unmatched bases: 8. The CDR3 region is CASSRTTGPANYGYTF. The CDR3 coding sequence is TGCGCCAGCAGCCGGACGACAGGGCCAGCTAACTATGGCTACACCTTC.

The V gene is TRBV6-1, the J gene TRBJ1-2; D remains ambiguous. The V gene's germline CDR1 is MNHNS and CDR2 SASEGT. V lost 6 bases, J lost 7 bases, and 9 bases lay in between. The CDR3 totals 11 residues. The CDR3 nucleotides are TGTGCCAGCAGGCTGGCGGGTGGCTACACCTTC. Its protein is CASRLAGGYTF.

This chain uses TRBV14 with TRBJ2-3, with 7 bases lining up with TRBD2. Germline V CDR1 and CDR2: SGHDN, FVKESK. This CDR3 is built from 15 residues. Trimming removed 2 bases from V and 3 bases from J; junction bases left unmatched: 5. CDR3 in amino acids: CASSQQRGMTDTQYF. The CDR3 nucleotides are TGTGCCAGCAGCCAACAGCGGGGAATGACAGATACGCAGTATTTT.

This chain uses TRBV28 with TRBJ1-5; D is possibly TRBD1 (5 bases). The CDR3 is 13 residues long. V lost 6 bases and J 7 bases, leaving 13 bases between the germline ends. Germline CDR1 reads MDHEN; CDR2 reads SYDVKM. The CDR3 spells CASSLTPGQPQHF. CDR3 bases: TGTGCCAGCAGCCTTACCCCAGGGCAGCCCCAGCATTTT.

The rearrangement uses TRBV29-1 and TRBJ2-1; D is possibly TRBD1 (5 bases). Per germline, CDR1 SQVTM and CDR2 ANQGSEA. The CDR3 runs 13 residues. V was pared by 3 bases and J by 8 bases, with 14 bases between. The CDR3 DNA follows: TGCAGCGTTGAGGGGCCAACACTCGATGAGCAGTTCTTC. Its protein is CSVEGPTLDEQFF.

The rearrangement links TRBV11-2 to TRBJ2-1; 11 positions match TRBD2. The CDR3 is 16 residues long. After removal of 6 bases from V and 4 bases from J, the junction contained 8 bases not matched to a gene. Germline lookup yields CDR1 SGHAT and CDR2 FQNNGV. The CDR3, as DNA: TGTGCCAGCAGTAGACCGGGACTAGCGGATTACAATGAGCAGTTCTTC. This sequence encodes CASSRPGLADYNEQFF.

The V and J genes are TRBV5-1 and TRBJ2-5; possibly TRBD2 for D (5 bases). V lost 3 bases, J lost 5 bases, and 14 bases lay in between. The CDR3 covers 14 residues. Germline V gene sequence: CDR1 SGHRS, CDR2 YFSETQ. CDR3 residues: CASSSGLMGETQYF. CDR3 nucleotide sequence: TGCGCCAGCAGCTCCGGACTTATGGGGGAGACCCAGTACTTC.

The rearrangement uses TRBV19 and TRBJ1-1, with D perhaps matching TRBD1 (5 bases). The germline V and J ends were trimmed by 1 base and 8 bases, with 17 bases remaining between them. Germline V gene sequence: CDR1 LNHDA, CDR2 SQIVND (reference sequence). The CDR3 is made up of 15 amino acids. CDR3 region: CASSIVFSGAVEAFF. The CDR3, as DNA: TGTGCCAGTAGTATAGTCTTCAGTGGGGCCGTCGAAGCTTTCTTT.

Only a few counts were recorded for this clone. This chain connects TRBV10-2 to TRBJ2-7; 11 bases line up with TRBD1. V was pared by 3 bases and J by 2 bases, with 6 bases of the junction left unmatched. In germline, CDR1 is WSHSY, CDR2 SAAADI. This CDR3 region has 16 residues. The CDR3 DNA sequence: TGCGCCAGCAGTGATGTACCGGGACAGGGGGCCTACGAGCAGTACTTC. As protein: CASSDVPGQGAYEQYF.

This clone was found a few times. The V call is TRBV30, the J call TRBJ2-3; maybe TRBD1 (5 bases). The ends were cut back, 3 bases at V and 7 bases at J, with 14 bases in the middle. CDR3 size: 13 residues. Germline CDR1 and CDR2: GTSNPN and SVGIG (reference sequence). CDR3 region: CAWRGAARNTQYF. The CDR3 DNA follows: TGTGCCTGGAGAGGGGCAGCACGTAATACGCAGTATTTT.

This clone has a single count. The chain links TRBV7-6 to TRBJ2-3, with no clear D. The CDR3 is made up of 16 amino acids. Trimming pared 5 bases from V and 0 bases from J, leaving 15 bases between. CDR1 is SGHVS and CDR2 is FNYEAQ in the germline V gene. CDR3 nucleotide sequence: TGTGCCAGCAGCCCCCTAGGCAGCACTAGCACAGATACGCAGTATTTT. It encodes CASSPLGSTSTDTQYF.

The sample holds one count of this clone. The chain carries TRBV7-2 and TRBJ2-1, with 13 bases identical to TRBD2. Germline CDR1 is SGHTA and CDR2 is FQGNSA. The CDR3 totals 18 residues. Unmatched junction bases numbered 11, after V lost 2 bases and J lost 7 bases. CDR3 nucleotide sequence: TGTGCCAGCAGCTTAACCCTTACTAGCGGGGGGGCCGGTAATGAGCAGTTCTTC. The encoded protein is CASSLTLTSGGAGNEQFF.

This chain uses TRBV7-9 with TRBJ1-2; D is unresolved. Trimming removed 5 bases at V and 10 bases at J, with 23 bases between. From germline, CDR1 is SEHNR and CDR2 FQNEAQ (reference sequence). The CDR3 length is 15 residues. CDR3 residues: CASSPQSRGNRAYTF. CDR3 bases: TGTGCCAGCAGCCCTCAAAGCAGAGGAAATAGAGCCTACACCTTC.

The chain has TRBV27 and TRBJ2-1; 16 positions match TRBD2. Germline CDR1 reads MNHEY; CDR2 reads SMNVEV (reference sequence). There are 19 residues in the CDR3. The ends lost 4 bases at V and 4 bases at J; junction bases unmatched: 10. In nucleotides, the CDR3 is TGTGCCAGCAGTTCACCGGGACTAGCGGGGGGGTTCCCTTACAATGAGCAGTTCTTC. As protein: CASSSPGLAGGFPYNEQFF.

V is TRBV28 and J is TRBJ1-1; D is perhaps TRBD1 (6 bases). Germline-derived CDR1 and CDR2 are MDHEN and SYDVKM. CDR3 length: 15 amino acids. Trimming cost V 5 bases and J 1 base, with 14 bases left between them. This CDR3 is CASSHRQEPNTEAFF. In DNA form, the CDR3 reads TGTGCCAGCAGTCACCGACAGGAGCCGAACACTGAAGCTTTCTTT.

The chain has TRBV11-1 and TRBJ2-3; 10 bases fit TRBD1. Germline CDR1 SGHAT, CDR2 FQDESV (reference sequence). CDR3 length: 15 residues. The V segment lost 5 bases and the J segment 7 bases; nucleotides outside the gene matches: 9. The CDR3 nucleotides read TGTGCCAGCAGCGTACCGGGACAGGGGTTGAATACGCAGTATTTT. Translation gives CASSVPGQGLNTQYF.

The rearrangement joins TRBV10-1 to TRBJ1-6; a possible D gene is TRBD1 (5 bases). The V gene lost 4 bases and the J gene lost 5 bases, with 9 bases spanning the gap. Germline V lookup: CDR1 WNHNN, CDR2 SYGVQD (reference sequence). The CDR3 runs to 14 residues. The CDR3, as DNA: TGCGCCAGCAGTGTGGCAGGGAATAATTCACCCCTCCACTTT. This codes for CASSVAGNNSPLHF.